One sample yielded the 18 T cell receptor beta chains listed below, sequenced in a study of T-cell reconstitution after alpha-beta-depleted transplantation in children. This sample's TCRbeta library carried unique molecular identifier barcodes. TCRdb reprocessed the PCR reads via MiXCR and lists one record per CDR3 protein. The sample shows hundreds of thousands of distinct CDR3 sequences, roughly 14% of them seen only once. This specimen was PBMCs, taken before TCRalphabeta/CD19-depleted stem cell transplant. The receptor set was obtained from a girl aged 2-9 years with congenital amegakaryocytic thrombocytopenia, due to receive a stem cell transplant.

This clonotype was counted many times. The CDR3 DNA follows: TGCGCCAGCAGCTACAACAATCCGGGCCAAGAGACCCAGTACTTC. Translated, it gives CASSYNNPGQETQYF. The chain has TRBV5-1 and TRBJ2-5, with D hard to call. This CDR3 has 15 amino acids. Deletions cut 3 bases from V and 1 base from J, with 13 bases between. Germline CDR1 reads SGHRS; CDR2 reads YFSETQ.

The table lists this clonotype with many counts. This rearrangement joins TRBV25-1 to TRBJ1-6; possibly TRBD1 for D (6 bases). In germline, CDR1 is MGHDK, CDR2 SYGVNS. The CDR3 runs to 16 residues. The V and J ends lost 1 base and 5 bases respectively, with 12 bases between them. CDR3 residues: CASSELGDTDNSPLHF. The CDR3 DNA reads TGTGCCAGCAGTGAATTGGGGGACACCGATAATTCACCCCTCCACTTT.

The V call is TRBV20-1, the J call TRBJ2-3; either TRBD1 or TRBD2 may supply D (6 bases each). V was cut by 3 bases and J by 1 base, with 14 bases left in between. CDR3 length: 15 amino acids. Germline values: CDR1 DFQATT, CDR2 SNEGSKA (reference sequence). DNA for the CDR3: TGCAGTGCTAGTAGGGGGGCTAGCGGCACAGATACGCAGTATTTT. Protein: CSASRGASGTDTQYF.

This clonotype was found many times. J is TRBJ2-7 and V is TRBV5-1; D uncertain. Trimming took 0 bases from V and 3 from J, leaving 7 bases between them. The CDR3 runs to 13 residues. Germline V lookup: CDR1 SGHRS, CDR2 YFSETQ. The CDR3 reads CASSLEQFYEQYF. For the CDR3, the DNA is TGCGCCAGCAGCTTGGAACAATTCTACGAGCAGTACTTC.

The chain has TRBV12-3 or TRBV12-4 and TRBJ2-5; the D gene is possibly TRBD1 (5 bases). The V gene lost 6 bases and the J gene lost 4 bases, with 33 bases spanning the gap. This CDR3 region has 20 residues. The CDR3 loop reads CASSLKGLPAHPLQGETQYF. In DNA, the CDR3 is TGTGCCAGCAGCCTCAAGGGGCTTCCAGCGCACCCACTCCAGGGAGAGACCCAGTACTTC.

In regard to this clonotype: Given a much more abundant clone one base away, this may be a read error. The rearrangement uses TRBV5-1 and TRBJ1-1; D is possibly TRBD1 (6 bases). V lost 8 bases and J lost 4, with 12 bases in between. CDR3 length equals 12 residues. The germline CDR1 and CDR2 sequences are SGHRS and YFSETQ. The CDR3 region has the DNA TGCGCCAGGGACAGTCATGGCACTGAAGCTTTCTTT. It translates to CARDSHGTEAFF. Complete variable domain (other parts from reference TRBV5-1 and TRBJ1-1): KAGVTQTPRYLIKTRGQQVTLSCSPISGHRSVSWYQQTPGQGLQFLFEYFSETQRNKGNFPGRFSGRQFSNSRSEMNVSTLELGDSALYLCARDSHGTEAFFGQGTRLTVV.

This clonotype showed up many times. V gene TRBV12-3 or TRBV12-4 combines with J gene TRBJ2-3, with TRBD1 matching over 8 bases. The CDR3 has 15 residues. The ends lost 6 bases at V and 0 bases at J; junction bases unmatched: 5. CDR3 DNA: TGTGCCAGCAGCCAGGGACAGGCTAGCACAGATACGCAGTATTTT. Its protein product is CASSQGQASTDTQYF.

Ten or more counts support this clonotype. The V call is TRBV12-3 or TRBV12-4, the J call TRBJ2-7; 8 nucleotides align to TRBD1. The CDR3 sequence is 14 residues long. J lost 6 bases, V lost 4 bases, and 8 bases had no gene match. This chain's CDR3 is CASSSLGTGVEQYF. DNA for the CDR3: TGTGCCAGCAGTTCGTTGGGGACAGGAGTCGAGCAGTACTTC.

Many counts were recorded for this clonotype. This chain links TRBV5-8 with TRBJ2-1; 9 bases match TRBD2. Germline V gives CDR1 SGHTS, CDR2 YDEGEE. This CDR3 region has 10 residues. J lost 15 bases, V lost 2 bases, and 0 bases had no gene match. The CDR3 protein is CASSLLAGFF. In nucleotides, the CDR3 is TGTGCCAGCAGCTTACTAGCGGGGTTCTTC.

The gene calls are TRBV7-9 and TRBJ1-2; 8 bases fit TRBD1. This CDR3 contains 13 residues. V shed 9 bases and J 6 bases; nucleotides not matched to a gene: 9. Germline V gene sequence: CDR1 SEHNR, CDR2 FQNEAQ (reference sequence). CDR3 in DNA: TGTGCCAGTGACAGGGGTTACATTGATGGCTACACCTTC. Protein: CASDRGYIDGYTF.

The genes are TRBV10-3 and TRBJ1-1; 8 nucleotides align to TRBD1. Germline V gene sequence: CDR1 ENHRY, CDR2 SYGVKD. The J segment lost 2 bases and the V segment lost 10 bases, leaving 9 bases of the junction unmatched. CDR3 length: 14 amino acids. CDR3 nucleotides: TGTGCCACAGGGCGACAGGGGAGAAACACTGAAGCTTTCTTT. Translated, it gives CATGRQGRNTEAFF.

This clonotype was seen at least ten times. V gene TRBV6-1 combines with J gene TRBJ1-5; D gene unclear. Germline V CDR1 and CDR2: MNHNS, SASEGT. This CDR3 has 14 residues. V gave up 4 bases and J gave up 3 bases, with 10 bases separating them. The CDR3 DNA reads as TGTGCCAGCAGTGGCGGGAATTCCAATCAGCCCCAGCATTTT. Its protein is CASSGGNSNQPQHF.

There are many counts of this clonotype. The chain employs TRBV10-3 and TRBJ1-1; D unresolved. Germline V gene lookup returns CDR1 ENHRY and CDR2 SYGVKD. CDR3 length: 12 amino acids. V was shortened by 1 base and J by 9 bases, with 9 bases between the two germline ends. The CDR3 DNA sequence: TGTGCCATCAGTGAGTTTGGTGAAAAAGCTTTCTTT. Translation gives CAISEFGEKAFF.

This clonotype was seen at least ten times. The chain recombines TRBV5-1 with TRBJ1-3; no clear D. The germline V gene encodes CDR1 SGHRS and CDR2 YFSETQ. V was shortened by 3 bases and J by 0 bases, with 10 bases between the two germline ends. The CDR3 totals 15 residues. The CDR3 is CASSSEFSSGNTIYF. The CDR3, as DNA: TGCGCCAGCAGCTCGGAATTTAGCTCTGGAAACACCATATATTTT.

The sample holds many counts of this clonotype. A junction boundary mismatches the germline segment, possibly from a read error. The genes are TRBV20-1 and TRBJ2-7; D may correspond to TRBD1 or TRBD2 (5 bases each). Germline CDR1 DFQATT, CDR2 SNEGSKA (reference sequence). The CDR3 extends over 14 amino acids. The CDR3 reads CSVRDRGPPYEQYF. For the CDR3, the DNA is TGCAGTGTTAGAGACAGAGGGCCCCCCTACGAGCAGTACTTC.

Comment on this clonotype: With a much larger clone just one base away, this may be a read error. The V and J genes are TRBV7-3 and TRBJ2-5; maybe TRBD2 (5 bases). The ends were cut back, 0 bases at V and 5 bases at J, with 13 bases in the middle. Per germline, CDR1 SGHTA and CDR2 FQGTGA. The CDR3 loop spans 15 amino acids. The CDR3 sequence is CASSLTYAPGETQYF. The CDR3 DNA sequence: TGTGCCAGCAGCTTAACGTACGCGCCGGGGGAGACCCAGTACTTC.

This clonotype has a handful of counts. The chain employs TRBV6-1 and TRBJ2-1; 10 positions match TRBD2. Looked up from germline, CDR1 is MNHNS and CDR2 is SASEGT. The CDR3 contains 16 residues. Trimming at V came to 4 bases and at J to 4 bases, leaving 7 bases not matched to a gene. The CDR3 coding sequence is TGTGCCAGCAGTGGTCTAGCGGGAGACGGATACAATGAGCAGTTCTTC. It translates to CASSGLAGDGYNEQFF.

This clonotype has a count of ten or more. The chain joins TRBV20-1 to TRBJ2-1; maybe TRBD2 (6 bases). The germline gives CDR1 DFQATT, CDR2 SNEGSKA (reference sequence). CDR3 length: 14 amino acids. V was pared by 6 bases and J by 3 bases, with 15 bases between. CDR3 sequence: CSACRLVFYNEQFF. In nucleotides, the CDR3 is TGCAGTGCCTGTAGACTAGTTTTCTACAATGAGCAGTTCTTC.